Listed here is a single T cell receptor (beta chain). What it binds is unknown. This sample is drawn from a study of blood T cells in healthy people across ages. The V end was cut by 3 bases, the J end by 0 bases, with 12 bases between. The CDR3 is made up of 15 amino acids. CDR1 and CDR2 (germline): DFQATT, SNEGSKA (reference sequence). Study-level findings and limits: Relative to aged donors, long-lived donors carried more naive CD4+ cells and displayed higher diversity.

Next came a second PCR, run for about 6 to 11 cycles, which used a sample-barcoded 5' primer along with a J-beta primer mix. TCRdb reprocessed the 5' RACE reads via MiXCR and lists one record per CDR3 protein. Counted here are approximately 780,000 distinct CDR3 sequences, roughly 24% occurring once; the ten biggest clones make up around 3%. These data are also associated with another study on T cells of mothers and their children.

Sequenced: blood. The rearrangement joins TRBV20-1 to TRBJ1-5; unclear D gene. The source of this sequence is a boy between 10 and 17 years old in good health. CDR3 region: CSASQNFYSNQPQHF. As DNA, the CDR3 is TGCAGTGCTAGTCAGAACTTCTATAGCAATCAGCCCCAGCATTTT.